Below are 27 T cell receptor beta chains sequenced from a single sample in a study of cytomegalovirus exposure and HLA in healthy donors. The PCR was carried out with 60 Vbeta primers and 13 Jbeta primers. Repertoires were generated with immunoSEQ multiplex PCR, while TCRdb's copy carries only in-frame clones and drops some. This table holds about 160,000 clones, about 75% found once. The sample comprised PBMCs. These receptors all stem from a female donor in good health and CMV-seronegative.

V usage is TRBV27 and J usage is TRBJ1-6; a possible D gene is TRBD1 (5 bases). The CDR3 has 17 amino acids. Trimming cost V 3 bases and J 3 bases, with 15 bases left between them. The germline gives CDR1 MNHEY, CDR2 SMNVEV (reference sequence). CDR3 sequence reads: CASSLRHRGGYNSPLHF. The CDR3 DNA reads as TGTGCCAGCAGTTTGAGGCATAGGGGAGGCTATAATTCACCCCTCCACTTT.

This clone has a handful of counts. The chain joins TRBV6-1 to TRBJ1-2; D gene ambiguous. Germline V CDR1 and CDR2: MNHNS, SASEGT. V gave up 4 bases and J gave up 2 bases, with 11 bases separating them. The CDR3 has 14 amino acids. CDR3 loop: CASSALLGNYGYTF. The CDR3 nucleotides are TGTGCCAGCAGTGCCCTCCTAGGAAACTATGGCTACACCTTC.

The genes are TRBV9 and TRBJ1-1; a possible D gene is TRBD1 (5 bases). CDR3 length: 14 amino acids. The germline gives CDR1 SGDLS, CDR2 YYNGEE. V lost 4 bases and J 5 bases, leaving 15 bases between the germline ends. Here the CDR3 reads CASSLRLGGTEAFF. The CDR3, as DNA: TGTGCCAGCAGCCTAAGATTGGGGGGTACTGAAGCTTTCTTT.

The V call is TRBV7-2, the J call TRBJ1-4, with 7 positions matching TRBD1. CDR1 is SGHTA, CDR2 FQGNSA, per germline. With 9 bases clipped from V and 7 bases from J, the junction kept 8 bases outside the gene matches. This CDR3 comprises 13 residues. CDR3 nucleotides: TGTGCCAGTAAACAGGGGCCGGGTGAAAAACTGTTTTTT. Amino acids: CASKQGPGEKLFF.

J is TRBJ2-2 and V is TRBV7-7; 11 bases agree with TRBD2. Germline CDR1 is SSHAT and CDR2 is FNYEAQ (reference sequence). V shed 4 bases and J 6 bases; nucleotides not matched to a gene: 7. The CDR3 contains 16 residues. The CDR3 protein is CASSYPTSGDAGELFF. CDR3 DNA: TGTGCCAGCAGCTACCCGACTAGCGGGGACGCCGGGGAGCTGTTTTTT.

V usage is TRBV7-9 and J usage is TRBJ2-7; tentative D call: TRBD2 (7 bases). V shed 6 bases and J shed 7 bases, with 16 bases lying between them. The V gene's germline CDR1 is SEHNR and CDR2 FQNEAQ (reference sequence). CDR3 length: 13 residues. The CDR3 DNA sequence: TGTGCCAGCAGGACACAGGGCGGGGGTGAGCAGTACTTC. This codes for CASRTQGGGEQYF.

CDR3 region: CASYLQGLLGYTF. The CDR3 region has the DNA TGTGCCAGCTACCTACAGGGCTTGTTGGGCTACACCTTC. The chain employs TRBV5-8 and TRBJ1-2, with D possibly matching TRBD1 (6 bases). Germline CDR1 reads SGHTS; CDR2 reads YDEGEE. The CDR3 contains 13 residues. Trimming stripped 7 bases from V and 8 bases from J, with 18 bases between.

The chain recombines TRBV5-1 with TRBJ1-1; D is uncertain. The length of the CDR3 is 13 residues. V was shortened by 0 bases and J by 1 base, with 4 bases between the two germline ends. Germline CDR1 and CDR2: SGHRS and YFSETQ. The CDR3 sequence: CASSLAPNTEAFF. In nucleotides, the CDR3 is TGCGCCAGCAGCTTGGCTCCGAACACTGAAGCTTTCTTT.

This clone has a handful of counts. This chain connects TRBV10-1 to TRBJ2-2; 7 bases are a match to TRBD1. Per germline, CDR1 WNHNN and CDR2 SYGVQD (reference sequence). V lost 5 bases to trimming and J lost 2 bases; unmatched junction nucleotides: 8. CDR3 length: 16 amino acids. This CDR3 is CASSRQGSTNTGELFF. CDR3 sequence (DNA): TGCGCCAGCAGTAGACAGGGAAGTACCAACACCGGGGAGCTGTTTTTT.

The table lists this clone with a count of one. The CDR3 sequence is CASSLVGGPNEKLFF. The CDR3 DNA is TGTGCCAGCAGCTTAGTAGGGGGTCCTAATGAAAAACTGTTTTTT. V usage is TRBV7-2 and J usage is TRBJ1-4; TRBD1 is a possible D gene (6 bases). V was shortened by 1 base and J by 3 bases, with 9 bases between the two germline ends. This CDR3 has 15 residues. Germline V gene lookup returns CDR1 SGHTA and CDR2 FQGNSA.

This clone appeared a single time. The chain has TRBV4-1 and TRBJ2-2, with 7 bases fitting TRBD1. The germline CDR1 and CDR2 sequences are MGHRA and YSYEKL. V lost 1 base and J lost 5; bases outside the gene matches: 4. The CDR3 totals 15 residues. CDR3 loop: CASSQVEGATGELFF. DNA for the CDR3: TGCGCCAGCAGCCAAGTTGAGGGGGCAACCGGGGAGCTGTTTTTT.

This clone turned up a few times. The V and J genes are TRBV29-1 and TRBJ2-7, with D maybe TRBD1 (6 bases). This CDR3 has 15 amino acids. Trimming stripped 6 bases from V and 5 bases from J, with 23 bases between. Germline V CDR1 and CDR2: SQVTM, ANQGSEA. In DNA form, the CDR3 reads TGCAGCGTAGAGCTCTTACAGGGAAAAGCCCACGAGCAGTACTTC. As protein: CSVELLQGKAHEQYF.

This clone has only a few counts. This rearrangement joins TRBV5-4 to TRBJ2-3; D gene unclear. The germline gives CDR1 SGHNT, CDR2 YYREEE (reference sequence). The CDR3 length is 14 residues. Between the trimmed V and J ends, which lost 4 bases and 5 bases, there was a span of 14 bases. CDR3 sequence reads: CASSPRSGEDTQYF. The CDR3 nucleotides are TGTGCCAGCAGCCCCAGATCAGGCGAAGATACGCAGTATTTT.

CDR3: CASSSGLADGNEQFF. DNA for the CDR3: TGTGCCAGCAGCTCGGGACTAGCGGACGGTAATGAGCAGTTCTTC. The V call is TRBV7-2, the J call TRBJ2-1, with 11 bases fitting TRBD2. The CDR3 is 15 residues long. Germline loops: CDR1 SGHTA, CDR2 FQGNSA. The ends lost 4 bases at V and 7 bases at J; junction bases unmatched: 6.

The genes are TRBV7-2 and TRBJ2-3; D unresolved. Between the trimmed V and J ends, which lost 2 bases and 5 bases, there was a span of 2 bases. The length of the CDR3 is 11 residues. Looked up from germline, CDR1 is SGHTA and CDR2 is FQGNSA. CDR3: CASSLRDTQYF. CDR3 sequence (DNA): TGTGCCAGCAGCTTACGAGATACGCAGTATTTT.

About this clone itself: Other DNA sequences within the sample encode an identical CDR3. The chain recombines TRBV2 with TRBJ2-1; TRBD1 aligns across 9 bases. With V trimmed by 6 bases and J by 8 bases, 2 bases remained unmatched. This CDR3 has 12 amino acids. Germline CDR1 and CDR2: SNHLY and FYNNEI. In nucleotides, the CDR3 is TGTGCCAGCAGAGACAGGGGGGATGAGCAGTTCTTC. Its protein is CASRDRGDEQFF. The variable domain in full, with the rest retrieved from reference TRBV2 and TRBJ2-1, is EPEVTQTPSHQVTQMGQEVILRCVPISNHLYFYWYRQILGQKVEFLVSFYNNEISEKSEIFDDQFSVERPDGSNFTLKIRSTKLEDSAMYFCASRDRGDEQFFGPGTRLTVL.

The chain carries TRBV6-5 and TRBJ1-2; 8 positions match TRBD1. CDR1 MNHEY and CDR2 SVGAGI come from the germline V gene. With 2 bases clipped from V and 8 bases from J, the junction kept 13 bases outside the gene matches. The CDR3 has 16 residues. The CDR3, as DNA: TGTGCCAGCAGTTACGGACAGGGTTTAAGAGCATACGGCTACACCTTC. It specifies CASSYGQGLRAYGYTF.

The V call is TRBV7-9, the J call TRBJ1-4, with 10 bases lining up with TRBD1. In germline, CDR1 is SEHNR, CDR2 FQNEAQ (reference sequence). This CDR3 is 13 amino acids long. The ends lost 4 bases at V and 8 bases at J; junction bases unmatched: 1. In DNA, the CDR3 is TGTGCCAGCAGCTCGGGACAGGGGGAAAAACTGTTTTTT. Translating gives CASSSGQGEKLFF.

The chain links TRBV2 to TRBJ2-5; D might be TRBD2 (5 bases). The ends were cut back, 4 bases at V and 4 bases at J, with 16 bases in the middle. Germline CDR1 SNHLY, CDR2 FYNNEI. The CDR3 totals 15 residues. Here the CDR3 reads CASSANTDGVETQYF. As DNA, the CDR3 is TGTGCCAGCAGTGCCAACACCGACGGGGTAGAGACCCAGTACTTC.

CDR3 in DNA: TGTGCCAGCAGAGTGACAGTGGGCACTGAAGCTTTCTTT. It translates to CASRVTVGTEAFF. The rearrangement joins TRBV7-9 to TRBJ1-1; TRBD1 is a possible D gene (5 bases). V dropped 6 bases and J dropped 4 bases, with 12 bases sitting between them. Per germline, CDR1 SEHNR and CDR2 FQNEAQ (reference sequence). CDR3 length: 13 residues.

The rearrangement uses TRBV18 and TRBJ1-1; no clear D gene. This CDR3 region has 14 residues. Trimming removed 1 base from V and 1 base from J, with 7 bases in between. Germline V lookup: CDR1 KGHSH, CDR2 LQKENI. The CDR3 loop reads CASSPQAENTEAFF. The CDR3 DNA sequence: TGTGCCAGCTCACCACAGGCGGAGAACACTGAAGCTTTCTTT.

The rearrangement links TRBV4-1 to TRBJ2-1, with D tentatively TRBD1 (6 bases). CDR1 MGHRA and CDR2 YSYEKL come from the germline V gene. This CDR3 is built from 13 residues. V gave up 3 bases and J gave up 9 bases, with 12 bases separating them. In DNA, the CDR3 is TGCGCCAGCAGCCAGGGGGCTGGAAGTGAGCAGTTCTTC. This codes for CASSQGAGSEQFF.

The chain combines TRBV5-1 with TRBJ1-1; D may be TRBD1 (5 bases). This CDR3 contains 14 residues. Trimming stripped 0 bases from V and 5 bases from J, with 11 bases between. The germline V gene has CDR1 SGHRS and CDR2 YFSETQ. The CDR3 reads CASSLVGGETEAFF. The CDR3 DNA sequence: TGCGCCAGCAGCTTGGTAGGAGGGGAGACTGAAGCTTTCTTT.

Written as DNA, the CDR3 is TGTGCCTGGAGTGTCAAAAGGGGTGGGGCCAACGTCCTGACTTTC. Protein: CAWSVKRGGANVLTF. J is TRBJ2-6 and V is TRBV30; perhaps TRBD1 as D (5 bases). The ends were cut back, 0 bases at V and 3 bases at J, with 9 bases in the middle. CDR3 size: 15 residues. Germline CDR1 is GTSNPN and CDR2 is SVGIG (reference sequence). The full variable domain, rest sourced from reference TRBV30 and TRBJ2-6, is SQTIHQWPATLVQPVGSPLSLECTVEGTSNPNLYWYRQAAGRGLQLLFYSVGIGQISSEVPQNLSASRPQDRQFILSSKKLLLSDSGFYLCAWSVKRGGANVLTFGAGSRLTVL.

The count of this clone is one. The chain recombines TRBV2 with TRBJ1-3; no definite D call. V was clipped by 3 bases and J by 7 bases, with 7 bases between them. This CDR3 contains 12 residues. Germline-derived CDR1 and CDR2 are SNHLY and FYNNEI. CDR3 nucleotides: TGTGCCAGCAGTGACCAGGTGAACACCATATATTTT. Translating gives CASSDQVNTIYF.

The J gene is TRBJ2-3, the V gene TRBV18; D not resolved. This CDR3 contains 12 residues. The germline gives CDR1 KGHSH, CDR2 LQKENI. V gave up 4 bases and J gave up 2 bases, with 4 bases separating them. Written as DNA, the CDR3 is TGTGCCAGCTCACTTATCACAGATACGCAGTATTTT. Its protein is CASSLITDTQYF.

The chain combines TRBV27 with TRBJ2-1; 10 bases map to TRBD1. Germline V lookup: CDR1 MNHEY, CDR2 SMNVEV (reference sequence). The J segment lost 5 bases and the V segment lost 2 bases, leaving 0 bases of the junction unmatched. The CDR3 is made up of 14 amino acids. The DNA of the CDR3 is TGTGCCAGCAGTTTAGGACAGGGGGACAATGAGCAGTTCTTC. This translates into CASSLGQGDNEQFF.